This T cell receptor (beta chain) was recorded in a study of CD8 T cells in Susac syndrome. The multiple sclerosis controls comprised treatment-naive patients whose relapsing-remitting disease was stable or active. The RNA input was 0.5 to 1 ug, and it was reverse transcribed with random hexamers. TCRdb processed the immunoSEQ multiplex PCR reads anew with MiXCR; each CDR3 protein has one entry. This table holds some 160,000 distinct CDR3 sequences, around 96% found once. CDR3 length: 13 residues. V lost 1 base, J lost 13 bases, and 11 bases lay in between. Germline lookup yields CDR1 LGHDT and CDR2 YNNKEL (reference sequence).

The sample was CD8+ T cells from PBMCs. The receptor's source is a human donor with multiple sclerosis. This chain links TRBV3-1 with TRBJ1-6; D is unclear. In nucleotides, the CDR3 is TGTGCCAGCAGCCAAGGTCGTCTCGAGCCCCTCCACTTT. It is translated as CASSQGRLEPLHF.